What follows describes a single T cell receptor beta chain. Its matching antigen is unknown. Germline loops: CDR1 LNHNV, CDR2 YYDKDF (reference sequence). The CDR3 spans 16 residues. No DNA is given; TCRdb re-called the 5' RACE reads and lists each CDR3 protein once. Its table records 300,000 to 450,000 distinct CDR3 sequences. The record originates from a study of monozygotic twins with inflammatory bowel disease. Regarding the study as a whole: Evidence did not back any single strong signal or clonotype linked to IBD.

The chain carries TRBV15 and TRBJ1-3; the D gene TCRdb calls, TRBD1, cannot be checked with no DNA. The TCR comes from a human donor with ulcerative colitis or Crohn's disease, or a healthy co-twin of an affected twin (not recorded which). Source material: blood. The CDR3 sequence is CATSPGGTSDGNTIYF. The whole variable domain, remainder taken from reference TRBV15 and TRBJ1-3, is DAMVIQNPRYQVTQFGKPVTLSCSQTLNHNVMYWYQQKSSQAPKLLFHYYDKDFNNEADTPDNFQSRRPNTSFCFLDIRSPGLGDTAMYLCATSPGGTSDGNTIYFGEGSWLTVV.